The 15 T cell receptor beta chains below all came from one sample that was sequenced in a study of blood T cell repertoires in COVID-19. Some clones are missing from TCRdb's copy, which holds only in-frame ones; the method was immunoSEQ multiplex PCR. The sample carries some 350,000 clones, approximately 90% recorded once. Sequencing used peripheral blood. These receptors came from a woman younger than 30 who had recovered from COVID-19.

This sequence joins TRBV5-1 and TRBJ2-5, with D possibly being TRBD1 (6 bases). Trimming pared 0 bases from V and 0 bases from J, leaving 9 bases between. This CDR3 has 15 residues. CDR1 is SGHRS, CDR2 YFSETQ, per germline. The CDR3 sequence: CASSLEGQHQETQYF. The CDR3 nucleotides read TGCGCCAGCAGCTTGGAAGGACAGCACCAAGAGACCCAGTACTTC.

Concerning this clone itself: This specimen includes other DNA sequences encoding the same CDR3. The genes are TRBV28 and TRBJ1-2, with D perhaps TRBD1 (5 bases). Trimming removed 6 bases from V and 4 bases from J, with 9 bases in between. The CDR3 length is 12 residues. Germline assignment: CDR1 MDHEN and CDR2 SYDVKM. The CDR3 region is CASSRGAYGYTF. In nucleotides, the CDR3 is TGTGCCAGCAGCCGCGGGGCCTATGGCTACACCTTC.

The CDR3: CASSPVGETQYF. DNA of the CDR3: TGTGCCAGCAGCCCGGTCGGGGAGACCCAGTACTTC. The chain recombines TRBV6-5 with TRBJ2-5; no definite D call. CDR3 size: 12 residues. Trimming cost V 6 bases and J 5 bases, with 10 bases left between them. Germline CDR1 MNHEY, CDR2 SVGAGI.

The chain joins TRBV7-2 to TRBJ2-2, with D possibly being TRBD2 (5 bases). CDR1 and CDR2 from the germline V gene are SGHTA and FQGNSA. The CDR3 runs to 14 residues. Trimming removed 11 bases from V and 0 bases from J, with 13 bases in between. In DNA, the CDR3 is TGTGCCCAGCCGTGGGGAGCGAACACCGGGGAGCTGTTTTTT. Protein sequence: CAQPWGANTGELFF.

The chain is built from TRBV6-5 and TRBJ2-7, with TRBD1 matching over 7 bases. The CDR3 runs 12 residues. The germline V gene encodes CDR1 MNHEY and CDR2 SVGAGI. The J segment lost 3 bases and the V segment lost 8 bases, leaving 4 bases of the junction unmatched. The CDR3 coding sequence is TGTGCCAGCGGACAGGATCTCTACGAGCAGTACGTC. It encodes CASGQDLYEQYV.

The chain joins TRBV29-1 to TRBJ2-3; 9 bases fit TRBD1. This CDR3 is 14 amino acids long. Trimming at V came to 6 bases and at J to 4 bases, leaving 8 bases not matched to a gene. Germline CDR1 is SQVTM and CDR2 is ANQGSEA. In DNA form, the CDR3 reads TGCAGCGTCCGCCCGGGACAGGGCGCAGATACGCAGTATTTT. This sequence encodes CSVRPGQGADTQYF.

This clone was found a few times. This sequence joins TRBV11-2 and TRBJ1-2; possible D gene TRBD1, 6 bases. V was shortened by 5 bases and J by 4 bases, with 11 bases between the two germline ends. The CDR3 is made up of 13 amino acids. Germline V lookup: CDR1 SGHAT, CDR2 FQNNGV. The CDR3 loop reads CASSLDRTYGYTF. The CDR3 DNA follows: TGTGCCAGCAGCCTTGACAGGACCTATGGCTACACCTTC.

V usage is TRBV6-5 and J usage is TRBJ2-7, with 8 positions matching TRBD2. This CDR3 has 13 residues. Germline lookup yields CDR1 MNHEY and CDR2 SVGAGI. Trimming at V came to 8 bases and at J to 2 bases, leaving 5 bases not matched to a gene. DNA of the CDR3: TGTGCCAGCGGGGCGGGACTAGCCTACGAGCAGTACGTC. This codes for CASGAGLAYEQYV.

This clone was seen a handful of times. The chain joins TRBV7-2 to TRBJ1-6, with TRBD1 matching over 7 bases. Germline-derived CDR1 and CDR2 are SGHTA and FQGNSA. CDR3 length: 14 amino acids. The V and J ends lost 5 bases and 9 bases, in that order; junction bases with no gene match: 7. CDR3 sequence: CASSTGTVGSPLHF. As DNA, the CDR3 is TGTGCCAGCAGCACGGGGACAGTGGGTTCACCCCTCCACTTT.

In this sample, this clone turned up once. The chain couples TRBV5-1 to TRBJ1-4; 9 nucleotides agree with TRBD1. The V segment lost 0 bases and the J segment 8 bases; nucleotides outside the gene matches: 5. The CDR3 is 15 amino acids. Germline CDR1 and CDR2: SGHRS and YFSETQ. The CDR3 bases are TGCGCCAGCAGCTTGGTTACAGGGGGCACGGAAAAACTGTTTTTT. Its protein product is CASSLVTGGTEKLFF.

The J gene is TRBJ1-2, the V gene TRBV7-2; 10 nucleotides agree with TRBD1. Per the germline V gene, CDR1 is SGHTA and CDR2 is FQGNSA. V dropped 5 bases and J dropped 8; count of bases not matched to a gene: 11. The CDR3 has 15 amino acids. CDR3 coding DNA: TGTGCCAGCAGCCCCACCCTCGGACAGGGGGGGGGCTACACCTTC. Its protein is CASSPTLGQGGGYTF.

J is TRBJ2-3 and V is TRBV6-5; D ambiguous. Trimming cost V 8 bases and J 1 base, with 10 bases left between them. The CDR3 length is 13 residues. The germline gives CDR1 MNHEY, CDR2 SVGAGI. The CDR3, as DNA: TGTGCCAGCCAGAATTTCGGCACAGATACGCAGTATTTT. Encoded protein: CASQNFGTDTQYF.

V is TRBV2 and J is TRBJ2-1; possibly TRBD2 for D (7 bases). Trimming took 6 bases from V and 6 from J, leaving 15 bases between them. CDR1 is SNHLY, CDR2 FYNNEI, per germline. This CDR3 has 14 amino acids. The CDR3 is CASRLAEGGNEQFF. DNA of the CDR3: TGTGCCAGCAGGCTAGCGGAGGGGGGCAATGAGCAGTTCTTC.

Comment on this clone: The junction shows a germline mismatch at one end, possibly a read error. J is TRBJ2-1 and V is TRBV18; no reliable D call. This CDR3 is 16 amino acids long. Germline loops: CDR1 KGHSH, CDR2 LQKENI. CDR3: CASSPQSRRPYNEQFF. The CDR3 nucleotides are TGTGCCAGCTCGCCACAAAGCCGGAGACCCTACAATGAGCAGTTCTTC.

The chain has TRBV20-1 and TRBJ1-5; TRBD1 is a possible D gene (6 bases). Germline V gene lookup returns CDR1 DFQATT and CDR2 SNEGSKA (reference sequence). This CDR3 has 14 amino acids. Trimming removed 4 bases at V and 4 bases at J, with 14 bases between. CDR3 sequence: CSANEGGANQPQHF. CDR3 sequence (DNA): TGCAGTGCTAATGAAGGGGGGGCGAATCAGCCCCAGCATTTT.